One sample yielded the 28 T cell receptor beta chains listed below, sequenced in a study of shared clonotypes between healthy human individuals. Measured with immunoSEQ multiplex PCR; TCRdb has only the in-frame clones, and not every one. The sample has roughly 680,000 clones, over 55% seen once. Source material: memory CD4+ T cells sorted from blood. Subset specified: CD45RA-negative fraction. The receptor set was obtained from a woman in her 30s in good health.

This clone has just a few counts. This chain connects TRBV14 to TRBJ2-3; possible D gene TRBD2, 5 bases. Trimming left V 0 bases short and J 5 bases short, with 18 bases between. Germline CDR1 SGHDN, CDR2 FVKESK. The CDR3 runs to 17 residues. CDR3 sequence: CASSQDLTKVAVDTQYF. Written as DNA, the CDR3 is TGTGCCAGCAGCCAAGATTTGACTAAGGTTGCGGTAGATACGCAGTATTTT.

V gene TRBV6-5 combines with J gene TRBJ2-5; D is possibly TRBD1 (6 bases). V was cut by 6 bases and J by 3 bases, with 11 bases left in between. Looked up from germline, CDR1 is MNHEY and CDR2 is SVGAGI. The CDR3 has 13 amino acids. The DNA for the CDR3 is TGTGCCAGCAGCAGAGACAGGAAAGAGACCCAGTACTTC. Translated: CASSRDRKETQYF.

The CDR3, as DNA: TGTGCCAGCAGCTTGGGGAGAGGGAGAGGAACTGAAGCTTTCTTT. This codes for CASSLGRGRGTEAFF. The chain employs TRBV7-6 and TRBJ1-1; D uncertain. Germline CDR1 reads SGHVS; CDR2 reads FNYEAQ. V was trimmed by 3 bases and J by 5 bases, leaving 16 bases between them. This CDR3 contains 15 residues.

This CDR3 reads CASSLADYTSEQYF. In DNA, the CDR3 is TGTGCCAGCAGCTTGGCGGACTATACTTCCGAGCAGTACTTC. The V gene is TRBV5-4, the J gene TRBJ2-7, with D possibly matching TRBD2 (6 bases). The V and J ends lost 0 bases and 6 bases respectively, with 13 bases between them. Germline lookup yields CDR1 SGHNT and CDR2 YYREEE (reference sequence). The CDR3 covers 14 residues.

V is TRBV4-1 and J is TRBJ2-7, with 9 bases lining up with TRBD2. This CDR3 region has 16 residues. Germline V gene lookup returns CDR1 MGHRA and CDR2 YSYEKL. With 0 bases clipped from V and 5 bases from J, the junction kept 8 bases outside the gene matches. The chain's CDR3 is CASSQDGLAGRHEQYF. CDR3 sequence (DNA): TGCGCCAGCAGCCAAGATGGTCTAGCGGGACGACACGAGCAGTACTTC.

This sequence joins TRBV27 and TRBJ1-3, with D unclear. The CDR3 is 13 residues long. The V and J ends lost 6 bases and 3 bases respectively, with 9 bases between them. CDR1 is MNHEY and CDR2 is SMNVEV in the germline V gene (reference sequence). CDR3 bases: TGTGCCAGCAGGGACGACATTGGAAACACCATATATTTT. This sequence encodes CASRDDIGNTIYF.

The chain couples TRBV13 to TRBJ2-5; no clear D. The V end lost 1 base, the J end lost 7 bases, and 16 bases lay between the germline ends. This CDR3 region has 15 residues. Germline values: CDR1 PRHDT, CDR2 FYEKMQ (reference sequence). The CDR3: CASSLENSGGRTQYF. CDR3 in DNA: TGTGCCAGCAGCTTAGAAAACTCCGGTGGAAGGACCCAGTACTTC.

This clone was observed at least ten times. The sample holds other DNA sequences that translate to the same CDR3. The rearrangement uses TRBV4-2 and TRBJ1-4, with a weak D call TRBD1 (6 bases). Germline CDR1 is LGHNA and CDR2 is YNFKEQ. The V gene lost 1 base and the J gene lost 2 bases, with 8 bases spanning the gap. The CDR3 contains 15 residues. CDR3 region: CASSQVGQTNEKLFF. CDR3 DNA sequence: TGTGCCAGCAGCCAAGTTGGACAGACTAATGAAAAACTGTTTTTT.

This clone was picked up a small number of times. The V call is TRBV30, the J call TRBJ1-3; D unresolved. CDR3 length equals 15 residues. The germline CDR1 and CDR2 sequences are GTSNPN and SVGIG (reference sequence). Trimming stripped 2 bases from V and 0 bases from J, with 11 bases between. The CDR3 region is CAWSTAGLSGNTIYF. CDR3 nucleotide sequence: TGTGCCTGGAGTACCGCGGGTCTCTCTGGAAACACCATATATTTT.

This chain joins TRBV2 and TRBJ2-1; D might be TRBD2 (6 bases). CDR3 length: 13 residues. Trimming shortened V by 4 bases and J by 9 bases, and 13 bases separated the two germline ends. CDR1 and CDR2 (germline): SNHLY, FYNNEI. CDR3 sequence: CASSVDPAGEQFF. The CDR3 DNA follows: TGTGCCAGCAGTGTTGACCCAGCGGGTGAGCAGTTCTTC. Based on the CDR3 plus reference TRBV2 and TRBJ2-1, the full variable domain is EPEVTQTPSHQVTQMGQEVILRCVPISNHLYFYWYRQILGQKVEFLVSFYNNEISEKSEIFDDQFSVERPDGSNFTLKIRSTKLEDSAMYFCASSVDPAGEQFFGPGTRLTVL.

This clone was counted between two and nine times. The gene calls are TRBV4-2 and TRBJ2-1; 10 nucleotides agree with TRBD2. V lost 0 bases, J lost 5 bases, and 10 bases stayed unmatched. This CDR3 has 18 residues. The germline CDR1 and CDR2 sequences are LGHNA and YNFKEQ. The DNA for the CDR3 is TGTGCCAGCAGCCAAGAACCCCACACACTAGCGGGGAACAATGAGCAGTTCTTC. Translation: CASSQEPHTLAGNNEQFF.

The rearrangement joins TRBV2 to TRBJ1-1; D remains unclear. Trimming cost V 3 bases and J 9 bases, with 17 bases left between them. Germline V gene data show CDR1 as SNHLY and CDR2 as FYNNEI. This CDR3 is built from 14 residues. The CDR3 region is CASSDAGAISQAFF. Written as DNA, the CDR3 is TGTGCCAGCAGTGATGCGGGCGCGATCTCCCAAGCTTTCTTT.

This clone occurred once. The chain couples TRBV14 to TRBJ1-4; a weak D match, TRBD1 (6 bases). Germline lookup yields CDR1 SGHDN and CDR2 FVKESK. V gave up 3 bases and J gave up 8 bases, with 28 bases separating them. The CDR3 length is 19 residues. The CDR3 spells CASSQFKPQGRVISEKLFF. The CDR3 region has the DNA TGTGCCAGCAGCCAGTTTAAACCACAGGGACGTGTCATAAGCGAAAAACTGTTTTTT.

The chain recombines TRBV5-4 with TRBJ2-1; D uncertain. Looked up from germline, CDR1 is SGHNT and CDR2 is YYREEE (reference sequence). The CDR3 length is 13 residues. Trimming took off 1 base at V and 7 bases at J, with 9 bases between the two ends. The CDR3 DNA is TGTGCCAGCAGCTTGTATGAAGCTAATGAGCAGTTCTTC. It yields the protein CASSLYEANEQFF.

In DNA, the CDR3 is TGCAGCGTTGAAGGGCAGGGATGGACTGAGCAGTTCTTC. This encodes CSVEGQGWTEQFF. This chain uses TRBV29-1 with TRBJ2-1, with D maybe TRBD1 (5 bases). CDR1 and CDR2 from the germline V gene are SQVTM and ANQGSEA. This CDR3 has 13 amino acids. V was cut by 1 base and J by 9 bases, with 13 bases left in between.

This clone came up once. The chain has TRBV4-2 and TRBJ2-5; 10 nucleotides align to TRBD2. Germline V gene data show CDR1 as LGHNA and CDR2 as YNFKEQ. CDR3 size: 15 residues. The V segment lost 5 bases and the J segment 4 bases; nucleotides outside the gene matches: 7. In nucleotides, the CDR3 is TGTGCCAGCAGCTTGGGGGGACTAGCGATAGAGACCCAGTACTTC. It yields the protein CASSLGGLAIETQYF.

The chain is built from TRBV7-3 and TRBJ2-1; the match to TRBD1 covers 10 bases. The length of the CDR3 is 16 residues. CDR1 is SGHTA, CDR2 FQGTGA, per germline. Losses at the gene ends were 5 bases for V and 5 bases for J; bases not matched to a gene: 9. The CDR3: CASSRNPGTGDNEQFF. The DNA of the CDR3 is TGTGCCAGCAGCCGAAACCCCGGGACAGGGGACAATGAGCAGTTCTTC.

V gene TRBV5-1 combines with J gene TRBJ2-2, with D possibly matching TRBD2 (6 bases). V was pared by 5 bases and J by 7 bases, with 9 bases between. Germline V gene lookup returns CDR1 SGHRS and CDR2 YFSETQ. This CDR3 contains 12 residues. The chain's CDR3 is CASREGVGELFF. The CDR3, as DNA: TGCGCCAGCAGGGAGGGAGTCGGGGAGCTGTTTTTT.

This rearrangement joins TRBV27 to TRBJ1-1, with D possibly TRBD1 on 6 matching bases. The CDR3 spans 10 residues. Trimming cost V 10 bases and J 14 bases, with 17 bases left between them. Per germline, CDR1 MNHEY and CDR2 SMNVEV (reference sequence). The CDR3 reads CATTGNWAFF. In DNA, the CDR3 is TGTGCCACCACAGGGAACTGGGCATTCTTT.

This chain connects TRBV28 to TRBJ1-4, with D possibly matching TRBD1 (5 bases). The ends were cut back, 8 bases at V and 9 bases at J, with 16 bases in the middle. The CDR3 covers 13 residues. Germline CDR1 reads MDHEN; CDR2 reads SYDVKM. The CDR3 bases are TGTGCCAGCGAAGTACCGGGGCTTCAAAAACTGTTTTTT. It specifies CASEVPGLQKLFF.

This clone was recorded a few times. V is TRBV6-6 and J is TRBJ1-2; no clear D gene. The CDR3 length is 14 residues. Germline V gene data show CDR1 as MNHNY and CDR2 as SVGAGI (reference sequence). Trimming stripped 10 bases from V and 4 bases from J, with 19 bases between. CDR3 protein: CATKSTRFSYGYTF. CDR3 in DNA: TGTGCCACCAAGTCTACACGTTTCAGCTATGGCTACACCTTC.

This chain connects TRBV7-9 to TRBJ2-1, with 9 bases lining up with TRBD2. The CDR3 spans 13 residues. From germline, CDR1 is SEHNR and CDR2 FQNEAQ (reference sequence). The ends lost 5 bases at V and 5 bases at J; junction bases unmatched: 1. CDR3 nucleotides: TGTGCCAGCAGCCGACTAGCGGACAATGAGCAGTTCTTC. Translated: CASSRLADNEQFF.

The rearrangement joins TRBV28 to TRBJ1-1; D is perhaps TRBD1 (5 bases). The CDR3 loop spans 12 amino acids. V was shortened by 5 bases and J by 7 bases, with 11 bases between the two germline ends. The V gene's germline CDR1 is MDHEN and CDR2 SYDVKM. Here the CDR3 reads CASSPRGFEAFF. In DNA form, the CDR3 reads TGTGCCAGCAGTCCGAGGGGTTTTGAAGCTTTCTTT.

The chain joins TRBV6-5 to TRBJ2-1; D uncertain. Trimming took off 8 bases at V and 10 bases at J, with 24 bases between the two ends. CDR1 and CDR2 (germline): MNHEY, SVGAGI. CDR3 length: 15 amino acids. The DNA for the CDR3 is TGTGCCAGCTACCCAGTCACTGGCGACCGGTACGAGCAGTTCTTC. It translates to CASYPVTGDRYEQFF.

About this clone itself: The identical CDR3 is also encoded by other nucleotide sequences in the sample. V usage is TRBV5-1 and J usage is TRBJ2-5; D is unresolved. Trimming shortened V by 2 bases and J by 2 bases, and 7 bases separated the two germline ends. CDR3 length: 13 amino acids. Looked up from germline, CDR1 is SGHRS and CDR2 is YFSETQ. The CDR3 nucleotides read TGCGCCAGCAGCTTCCGCTTACAAGAGACCCAGTACTTC. Translation: CASSFRLQETQYF.

V gene TRBV28 combines with J gene TRBJ2-1; 7 nucleotides agree with TRBD2. Germline V gene data show CDR1 as MDHEN and CDR2 as SYDVKM. The CDR3 length is 16 residues. After removal of 7 bases from V and 2 bases from J, the junction contained 11 bases not matched to a gene. The CDR3 nucleotides are TGTGCCAGCATTCCTCTAGCGGAGCGGCCCTACAATGAGCAGTTCTTC. Translation gives CASIPLAERPYNEQFF.

CDR3 protein: CASSDAGLAGYYEQYF. In DNA, the CDR3 is TGCGCCAGCAGTGACGCGGGACTAGCGGGTTACTACGAGCAGTACTTC. The chain couples TRBV10-2 to TRBJ2-7; 12 nucleotides agree with TRBD2. The germline V gene encodes CDR1 WSHSY and CDR2 SAAADI. This CDR3 spans 16 amino acids. J was trimmed by 3 bases and V by 3 bases; bases with no gene match: 6.

CDR3 in amino acids: CASELPGANVLTF. DNA of the CDR3: TGTGCCAGCGAACTGCCTGGGGCCAACGTCCTGACTTTC. The rearrangement links TRBV28 to TRBJ2-6; D is undetermined. V was pared by 8 bases and J by 2 bases, with 7 bases between. CDR3 size: 13 residues. Germline loops: CDR1 MDHEN, CDR2 SYDVKM.